This is a list of T cell receptor beta chains from one sample in a study of shared clonotypes between healthy human individuals. The protocol was immunoSEQ multiplex PCR, while the TCRdb copy is restricted to in-frame clones and leaves out a portion. Of more than 2 million clones detected, approximately 95% appear once; the ten largest clones hold more than 0.1%. The sequenced sample consisted of naive CD4+ T cells sorted from blood. These receptors were taken from a man between 18 and 29 years old in good health. Both conserved end residues are part of each CDR3. The D gene is left open where the match is weak. Clone size is stated in some rows and not others, as once, few, many or a class when expanded.

>-|once|TRBV6-6|TRBJ2-5
TGTGCCAGCAGTCAACAGGGAAGGGAGACCCAGTACTTC
CASSQQGRETQYF
>-|-|TRBV7-2|TRBJ2-7
TGTGCCAGCAGCGACCGGCAAGGCCTGGATTCCGAGCAGTACTTC
CASSDRQGLDSEQYF
>TRBD1|-|TRBV18|TRBJ2-7
TGTGCCAGCTCGACCGGGACAGGGGACGAGCAGTACTTC
CASSTGTGDEQYF
>-|-|TRBV19|TRBJ1-6
TGTGCCAGTAGTATCCTTGATAATTCACCCCTCCACTTT
CASSILDNSPLHF
>-|-|TRBV20-1|TRBJ1-5
TGCAGTGCCGGGAGGGGGGGCCCTCAGCATTTT
CSAGRGGPQHF
>TRBD2|-|TRBV5-1|TRBJ2-3
TGCGCCAGCAGCTTGGCACTAGCGGGGGCAGATACGCAGTATTTT
CASSLALAGADTQYF
>TRBD1|-|TRBV2|TRBJ1-4
TGTGCCAGTGGGGGACAGAGATATGAAAAACTGTTTTTT
CASGGQRYEKLFF
>-|-|TRBV9|TRBJ1-5
TGTGCCAGCAGTGATGACCCGGGTTGGGATCAGCCCCAGCATTTT
CASSDDPGWDQPQHF
>TRBD2|-|TRBV18|TRBJ2-1
TGTGCCAGCTCACCAGGGACTAGCAGTGAGCAGTTCTTC
CASSPGTSSEQFF
>-|-|TRBV11-2|TRBJ1-4
TGTGCCAGCAGCTTAGGTTCCGGGACACCCAATGAAAAACTGTTTTTT
CASSLGSGTPNEKLFF
>TRBD2|-|TRBV5-4|TRBJ2-3
TGTGCCAGCAGCGCACCCGCGGGACTAGCGGGAGGGCCTACCAATTCACGGTCGTATTTT
CASSAPAGLAGGPTNSRSYF
>-|-|TRBV18|TRBJ1-1
TGTGCCAGCTCACCACCCGGGTCCGCGGAATACACTGAAGCTTTCTTT
CASSPPGSAEYTEAFF
>TRBD1|-|TRBV6-1|TRBJ1-4
TGTGCCAGCAGTGAAGGGAGCAGGGGGTGGAATGAAAAACTGTTTTTT
CASSEGSRGWNEKLFF
>-|-|TRBV18|TRBJ2-3
TGTGCCAGCTTCGGACGGTTCACAGATACGCAGTATTTT
CASFGRFTDTQYF
>-|-|TRBV7-3|TRBJ2-1
-
CASSSSEGHNEQFF
>-|-|TRBV6-6|TRBJ2-1
TGTGCCAGCACCCGGAGGAATGAGCAGTTCTTC
CASTRRNEQFF
>-|-|TRBV30|TRBJ2-5
TGTGCCTGGAGTGTAATGGCCGGACCCCCGCTTCAAGAGACCCAGTACTTC
CAWSVMAGPPLQETQYF
>TRBD1|-|TRBV5-4|TRBJ1-2
TGTGCCAGCAGCTTGGACGGGACAGAAAGGCCAAACTATGGCTACACCTTC
CASSLDGTERPNYGYTF
>-|once|TRBV9|TRBJ2-2
TGTGCCAGCAGCCCAGGGACCCTGAACACCGGGGAGCTGTTTTTT
CASSPGTLNTGELFF
>-|-|TRBV21-1|TRBJ2-5
TGTGCCAGCAGCTACCCCGGGACTAGCGGCCAAGAGACCCAGTACTTC
CASSYPGTSGQETQYF
>TRBD2|once|TRBV4-1|TRBJ2-5
TGCGCCAGCAGCCAAGAGCCCAGTTCGGTAGCGGGGGGGAGAAAGACCCAGTACTTC
CASSQEPSSVAGGRKTQYF
>-|once|TRBV9|TRBJ2-7
TGTGCCAGCAGCGTAGCCGAGAGGGTAAGCGAGCAGTACTTC
CASSVAERVSEQYF
>-|-|TRBV5-4|TRBJ2-3
TGTGCCAGCGATTCGGGGGTATCAGATACGCAGTATTTT
CASDSGVSDTQYF
>TRBD1|-|TRBV5-1|TRBJ2-4
TGCGCCAGCAGTACGACAGGGGGTTCGGGAAACATTCAGTACTTC
CASSTTGGSGNIQYF
>-|once|TRBV28|TRBJ2-5
TGTGCCAGCAACATATTCGGGGAGACCCAGTACTTC
CASNIFGETQYF
>-|-|TRBV6-1|TRBJ1-5
TGTGCCAGCAGTGAAGGGGGGTGGTGGCAGGGCGGTCAGCCCCAGCATTTT
CASSEGGWWQGGQPQHF
>-|-|TRBV6-4|TRBJ1-1
TGTGCCAGCAGTGAAACTCACAGGGACAAAGCTTTCTTT
CASSETHRDKAFF